This is a list of T cell receptor beta chains from one sample in a study of CD8 T cells in Susac syndrome. TCRdb ran MiXCR on the immunoSEQ multiplex PCR reads and lists one entry per CDR3 protein. The sample shows approximately 130,000 distinct CDR3 sequences, 94% of them seen only once. Sequencing was performed on CD4+ T cells from PBMCs. All receptors derive from a human donor in good health. The CDR3 runs from the conserved cysteine through the conserved F or W. The order of the fields is CDR3 protein, CDR3 DNA, D gene, clone size, J gene, V gene. D genes are given only for firm matches. Rows give clone size only sometimes, using once, few, many, or a class for an expanded clone.

CASSEQGVLDTGELFF TGTGCCAGCAGTGAACAGGGGGTTCTGGACACCGGGGAGCTGTTTTTT TRBD1 . TRBJ2-2 TRBV2
CASHSAGGNTGELFF TGTGCCAGCCACAGTGCGGGAGGTAACACCGGGGAGCTGTTTTTT TRBD2 . TRBJ2-2 TRBV28
CASSVSSTDTQYF TGTGCCAGCAGCGTATCTAGCACAGATACGCAGTATTTT . . TRBJ2-3 TRBV9
CASSLNPGRNYEQYF TGTGCCAGCAGCCTAAACCCGGGACGAAACTACGAGCAGTACTTC . . TRBJ2-7 TRBV7-2
CASSTDRESEQYF TGTGCCAGCAGCACTGACAGGGAGAGCGAGCAGTACTTC TRBD1 few TRBJ2-7 TRBV13
CSATTSGSTDTQYF TGCAGTGCCACCACTAGCGGGAGCACAGATACGCAGTATTTT TRBD2 . TRBJ2-3 TRBV20-1
CASSQDLGSGAWYGYTF TGTGCCAGCAGCCAAGATTTAGGTTCGGGGGCGTGGTATGGCTACACCTTC . . TRBJ1-2 TRBV3-1
CASSLIGERGDTQYF TGTGCCAGCAGCTTAATTGGCGAAAGGGGGGATACGCAGTATTTT . . TRBJ2-3 TRBV7-2
CAWSGTGKFQPQHF TGTGCCTGGAGTGGGACAGGAAAGTTTCAGCCCCAGCATTTT TRBD1 . TRBJ1-5 TRBV30
CASGRIEEDEQFF TGTGCCAGCGGGCGGATCGAGGAGGATGAGCAGTTCTTC . . TRBJ2-1 TRBV28
CASRYPLAGVVGELFF TGTGCCAGCAGATATCCACTAGCGGGAGTAGTCGGGGAGCTGTTTTTT TRBD2 . TRBJ2-2 TRBV6-2/TRBV6-3
CASIRLTRDSLHF TGTGCCAGCATCCGTCTGACCCGGGACTCCCTCCACTTT . . TRBJ1-6 TRBV2
CSAKGQTYGYTF TGCAGTGCAAAGGGACAGACCTATGGCTACACCTTC TRBD1 . TRBJ1-2 TRBV20-1
CAWSPLAGEADTQYF TGTGCCTGGAGCCCTCTAGCGGGAGAGGCAGATACGCAGTATTTT TRBD2 . TRBJ2-3 TRBV30
CASTSIFGTSGDTGELFF TGCGCCAGCACCTCGATCTTCGGGACTAGCGGGGACACCGGGGAGCTGTTTTTT TRBD2 . TRBJ2-2 TRBV5-1
CSATPPSAVGTNVLTF TGCAGTGCCACTCCACCCTCGGCAGTTGGGACCAACGTCCTGACTTTC . . TRBJ2-6 TRBV20-1
CASRPLAGRYEQYF TGTGCCAGCAGGCCGCTAGCGGGACGCTACGAGCAGTACTTC TRBD2 once TRBJ2-7 TRBV5-6
CASSLSSYRDNEQFF TGTGCCAGCAGTTTGTCTTCCTACAGGGACAATGAGCAGTTCTTC . . TRBJ2-1 TRBV28
CSVVFQETYNEQFF TGCAGCGTTGTGTTCCAGGAAACCTACAATGAGCAGTTCTTC . . TRBJ2-1 TRBV29-1
CASSAGADTQYF TGTGCCTCCTCGGCGGGAGCAGATACGCAGTATTTT TRBD2 once TRBJ2-3 TRBV30
CASSEVRDQETQYF TGTGCCAGCAGTGAAGTGCGGGATCAAGAGACCCAGTACTTC . once TRBJ2-5 TRBV25-1
CASSLRGFGETQYF TGTGCCAGCAGCCTCAGGGGATTCGGAGAGACCCAGTACTTC . once TRBJ2-5 TRBV12-3/TRBV12-4
CAWSRQGASPLHF TGTGCCTGGTCAAGGCAGGGGGCTTCACCCCTCCACTTT TRBD1 . TRBJ1-6 TRBV30
CASSLTGLAGDKNEQFF TGCGCCAGCAGTCTGACAGGACTAGCGGGAGATAAAAATGAGCAGTTCTTC TRBD2 . TRBJ2-1 TRBV23-1
CACKQGGQETQYF TGTGCCTGCAAACAGGGGGGCCAAGAGACCCAGTACTTC TRBD1 . TRBJ2-5 TRBV30
CASSVTAPGQPQHF TGTGCCAGTTCTGTGACAGCTCCGGGGCAGCCCCAGCATTTT . . TRBJ1-5 TRBV19
CASSQGQGAWGNTEAFF TGTGCCAGCAGCCAAGGGCAGGGGGCTTGGGGGAACACTGAAGCTTTCTTT TRBD1 . TRBJ1-1 TRBV4-2
CSVETDYTDTQYF TGCAGCGTTGAAACCGACTATACAGATACGCAGTATTTT . . TRBJ2-3 TRBV29-1
CASSLGAGGPGTGELFF TGTGCCAGCAGCTTAGGGGCGGGAGGGCCCGGCACCGGGGAGCTGTTTTTT TRBD2 . TRBJ2-2 TRBV7-2
CASNKTSGKTDTQYF TGTGCCAGCAACAAGACTAGCGGGAAGACAGATACGCAGTATTTT TRBD2 . TRBJ2-3 TRBV6-6
CSAASGQGAPGYTF TGCAGTGCCGCATCAGGACAGGGGGCGCCTGGCTACACCTTC TRBD1 . TRBJ1-2 TRBV20-1
CASSISSSASYEQYF TGTGCCAGTAGTATAAGTAGTTCGGCCTCCTACGAGCAGTACTTC . . TRBJ2-7 TRBV19
CASSTLLGPYSNQPQHF TGTGCCAGTAGTACCCTCCTGGGACCATATAGCAATCAGCCCCAGCATTTT . . TRBJ1-5 TRBV19
CASSPRTGLGPDTEAFF TGTGCCAGTAGTCCCCGGACAGGGCTGGGTCCTGACACTGAAGCTTTCTTT TRBD1 . TRBJ1-1 TRBV19
CASSFPGQGARGYTF TGTGCCAGCAGCTTTCCGGGACAGGGGGCGCGTGGCTACACCTTC TRBD1 . TRBJ1-2 TRBV7-2
CASSGPYEQYF TGTGCCAGCAGTGGCCCCTACGAGCAGTACTTC . . TRBJ2-7 TRBV2
CASSDGPDVYNEQFF TGTGCCAGCAGCGACGGACCGGACGTCTACAATGAGCAGTTCTTC . . TRBJ2-1 TRBV7-2
CAWRGPGTSQQFF TGTGCCTGGAGGGGTCCCGGGACTAGTCAACAGTTCTTC TRBD2 . TRBJ2-1 TRBV30
CASSQGGRGVHYGYTF TGTGCCAGCAGCCAAGGAGGGCGCGGGGTTCACTATGGCTACACCTTC . . TRBJ1-2 TRBV3-1
CSVGRSEQFF TGCAGCGTTGGGCGATCTGAGCAGTTCTTC . . TRBJ2-1 TRBV29-1
CSVESGSTDTQYF TGCAGCGTTGAGTCCGGGAGCACAGATACGCAGTATTTT . once TRBJ2-3 TRBV29-1
CASSWGGGTYNEQFF TGTGCCAGCAGCTGGGGGGGCGGGACCTACAATGAGCAGTTCTTC . . TRBJ2-1 TRBV5-4
CASIRGSQETQYF TGTGCCAGTATTCGGGGATCACAAGAGACCCAGTACTTC . . TRBJ2-5 TRBV2
CSVDDRFRTDTQYF TGCAGCGTTGATGACAGATTTCGCACAGATACGCAGTATTTT . . TRBJ2-3 TRBV29-1
CASSPEWGQGNQPQHF TGTGCCAGCAGCCCAGAGTGGGGACAGGGAAATCAGCCCCAGCATTTT TRBD1 . TRBJ1-5 TRBV7-9
CASSQDPAEGRNQPQHF TGTGCCAGCAGCCAAGATCCGGCGGAGGGTCGCAATCAGCCCCAGCATTTT . . TRBJ1-5 TRBV3-1
CASSMGSGESFQEAFF TGTGCCAGTAGTATGGGATCGGGGGAGAGCTTTCAGGAAGCTTTCTTT . . TRBJ1-1 TRBV19
CSVERTGDGYTF TGCAGCGTTGAACGAACAGGGGATGGCTACACCTTC TRBD1 . TRBJ1-2 TRBV29-1
CSARAEDRGPGQPQHF TGCAGTGCTAGAGCTGAGGACAGGGGTCCGGGGCAGCCCCAGCATTTT TRBD1 . TRBJ1-5 TRBV20-1
CASSHGDDYGYTF TGTGCCAGCAGCCATGGGGACGACTATGGCTACACCTTC . . TRBJ1-2 TRBV3-1
CAWSVPGVQETQYF TGTGCCTGGAGTGTGCCCGGGGTCCAAGAGACCCAGTACTTC . . TRBJ2-5 TRBV30
CAISSGGQRGTEAFF TGTGCCATCTCAAGTGGGGGACAGAGGGGAACTGAAGCTTTCTTT TRBD1 . TRBJ1-1 TRBV5-4
CASSAGTGDLYEQYF TGTGCCAGCAGTGCCGGGACAGGAGATCTCTACGAGCAGTACTTC TRBD1 . TRBJ2-7 TRBV6-1
CASSLVSSGRNIQYF TGTGCCAGCAGCTTGGTGTCTAGCGGGAGAAACATTCAGTACTTC TRBD2 . TRBJ2-4 TRBV5-4
CASGLAGFNEQFF TGTGCCAGCGGACTAGCGGGATTCAATGAGCAGTTCTTC TRBD2 . TRBJ2-1 TRBV7-3
CASSSPLLGRADQPQHF TGTGCCAGCAGCTCCCCTCTGCTCGGCAGGGCCGATCAGCCCCAGCATTTT . few TRBJ1-5 TRBV7-8
CASSPLLFSRVWEQYF TGTGCCAGCAGTCCCCTGTTGTTTAGCCGGGTGTGGGAGCAGTACTTC . . TRBJ2-7 TRBV6-2/TRBV6-3